This T cell receptor (beta chain) is from a study of cytomegalovirus exposure and HLA in healthy donors. It was with 60 Vbeta and 13 Jbeta primers that the PCR ran. Produced via immunoSEQ multiplex PCR; TCRdb's table is partial and in-frame only. This sample has 200,000 to 250,000 clones; over 65% occur once, and the top ten carry 1% to 1.5%. This CDR3 has 13 amino acids. Germline assignment: CDR1 LNHDA and CDR2 SQIVND (reference sequence). V gave up 3 bases and J gave up 8 bases, with 11 bases separating them. A note on this clone: Its antigen is not identified.

The study's findings and limits: 16,951 TCR beta sequences were associated with HLA alleles at 0.05 false discovery rate in a later analysis.

Sequencing used PBMCs. The clonotype comes from a human donor in good health. The chain has TRBV19 and TRBJ2-1; D call uncertain. The CDR3 protein is CASSIYSSHEQFF. Here the CDR3 DNA reads TGTGCCAGTAGTATTTATAGTTCCCATGAGCAGTTCTTC.